This T cell receptor (beta chain) stems from a study of identical twins. Notes on the study in general: The models systematically underestimated how much out-of-frame TCR alpha was shared in monozygotic twins. Conclusions came from cross-sectional statistical analysis, not from following the same donors.

The CDR3 extends over 11 amino acids. V dropped 7 bases and J dropped 7 bases, with 10 bases sitting between them. Germline loops: CDR1 MNHEY, CDR2 SMNVEV (reference sequence). TCRdb re-called the 5' RACE reads with MiXCR, one entry per CDR3 protein. The repertoire consists of roughly 630,000 distinct CDR3 sequences, with around 7.4% occurring once and the leading ten covering 1.6%. This clonotype was counted many times. Its antigen is currently unknown. This same sample was also taken into another study, of yellow fever vaccine responses in identical twins.

Sequenced input: PBMCs. This TCR derives from a woman between 18 and 30 years old in good health. J is TRBJ1-1 and V is TRBV27; D is uncertain. DNA of the CDR3: TGTGCCAGCAAGATGGCAGGTGAAGCTTTCTTT. Protein sequence: CASKMAGEAFF.